This passage covers 31 T cell receptor beta chains from one sample sequenced in a study of blood T cell repertoires in COVID-19. Only in-frame clones appear in the TCRdb table, and some are missing; sequencing was by immunoSEQ multiplex PCR. The table includes about 270,000 clones, about nine tenths detected once. Specimen: peripheral blood. The receptors were sampled from a man aged 40-49 years who had recovered from COVID-19.

The chain combines TRBV7-2 with TRBJ2-4, with D uncertain. Germline CDR1 is SGHTA and CDR2 is FQGNSA. This CDR3 is built from 12 residues. Trimming removed 0 bases at V and 7 bases at J, with 4 bases between. Here the CDR3 reads CASSLAVNIQYF. The CDR3 bases are TGTGCCAGCAGCTTAGCCGTCAACATTCAGTACTTC.

The rearrangement links TRBV2 to TRBJ2-3; D perhaps matches TRBD2 (6 bases). This CDR3 is built from 12 residues. The V end was cut by 3 bases, the J end by 9 bases, with 10 bases between. Germline assignment: CDR1 SNHLY and CDR2 FYNNEI. The CDR3 DNA follows: TGTGCCAGCAGTGAGGAGGGCTTCACGCAGTATTTT. Protein sequence: CASSEEGFTQYF.

This clone was seen just once. J is TRBJ1-2 and V is TRBV5-6; D remains unclear. Per the germline V gene, CDR1 is SGHDT and CDR2 is YYEEEE. With 3 bases removed from V and 8 bases from J, the gap between germline ends came to 11 bases. The CDR3 is made up of 12 amino acids. The CDR3 DNA sequence: TGTGCCAGCAGCTGGAGAGGCAACGGCTACACCTTC. Its translation: CASSWRGNGYTF.

The chain uses TRBV11-2 and TRBJ2-7; D might be TRBD1 (5 bases). Germline V gene data show CDR1 as SGHAT and CDR2 as FQNNGV. This CDR3 region has 17 residues. Trimming shortened V by 3 bases and J by 2 bases, and 20 bases separated the two germline ends. The CDR3 loop is CASSFPQDRKRTYEQYF. As DNA, the CDR3 is TGTGCCAGCAGCTTCCCCCAAGACAGAAAACGGACCTACGAGCAGTACTTC.

The genes are TRBV1 and TRBJ2-3; TRBD2 was called by the table and not checked on the DNA. TRBV1 is annotated as a pseudogene. CDR3 length: 17 residues. As DNA, the CDR3 is TGCACCAGCAGCCAAGCCTCCGGGACTAGTGGTGCAGATACGCAGTATTTT. Translated: CTSSQASGTSGADTQYF.

V and J are TRBV4-1 and TRBJ1-2; the match to TRBD1 covers 8 bases. The CDR3 totals 14 residues. The V gene end was trimmed by 3 bases and the J gene end by 5 bases; junction bases not matched to a gene: 5. The germline V gene encodes CDR1 MGHRA and CDR2 YSYEKL. The CDR3 DNA is TGCGCCAGCAGCCAGCTGACAGGGGAGTATGGCTACACCTTC. Its protein is CASSQLTGEYGYTF.

This rearrangement joins TRBV10-3 to TRBJ1-5, with D perhaps TRBD1 (5 bases). CDR3 length equals 14 residues. V lost 10 bases, J lost 3 bases, and 16 bases lay in between. CDR1 and CDR2 (germline): ENHRY, SYGVKD. The CDR3 protein is CATAPGVDNQPQHF. Here the CDR3 DNA reads TGTGCCACCGCCCCGGGGGTGGACAATCAGCCCCAGCATTTT.

The rearrangement uses TRBV7-3 and TRBJ2-2, with 14 bases identical to TRBD2. Per the germline V gene, CDR1 is SGHTA and CDR2 is FQGTGA. Unmatched junction bases numbered 0, after V lost 0 bases and J lost 6 bases. This CDR3 has 16 amino acids. The CDR3 nucleotides read TGTGCCAGCAGCTTAACGGGACTAGCGGGAGCCGGGGAGCTGTTTTTT. Translation gives CASSLTGLAGAGELFF.

The chain links TRBV7-2 to TRBJ1-2; 7 bases are shared with TRBD1. Germline CDR1 is SGHTA and CDR2 is FQGNSA. The trim removed 0 bases at V and 7 bases at J, leaving 11 bases unmatched. CDR3 length: 16 amino acids. CDR3 amino acids: CASSLAPGQVYSGYTF. The CDR3 DNA reads TGTGCCAGCAGCTTAGCCCCAGGACAGGTTTATAGTGGCTACACCTTC. Supplemented by reference TRBV7-2 and TRBJ1-2, the full variable domain reads GAGVSQSPSNKVTEKGKDVELRCDPISGHTALYWYRQSLGQGLEFLIYFQGNSAPDKSGLPSDRFSAERTGGSVSTLTIQRTQQEDSAVYLCASSLAPGQVYSGYTFGSGTRLTVV.

The J gene is TRBJ2-3, the V gene TRBV7-2; possibly TRBD2 for D (6 bases). With 5 bases removed from V and 3 bases from J, the gap between germline ends came to 15 bases. Germline V gene data show CDR1 as SGHTA and CDR2 as FQGNSA. This CDR3 spans 15 amino acids. CDR3 sequence reads: CASSPQWGRTDTQYF. CDR3 nucleotides: TGTGCCAGCAGCCCCCAGTGGGGGAGGACAGATACGCAGTATTTT.

V usage is TRBV7-9 and J usage is TRBJ2-1, with 8 positions matching TRBD1. The V gene's germline CDR1 is SEHNR and CDR2 FQNEAQ (reference sequence). J was trimmed by 8 bases and V by 4 bases; bases with no gene match: 10. The CDR3 sequence is 15 residues long. CDR3 in DNA: TGTGCCAGCAGCTCCTGGGACAGGATGTGGGATGAGCAGTTCTTC. Residues: CASSSWDRMWDEQFF.

CDR3 nucleotide sequence: TGTGCCAGCAACAGACAGGGTTCTGGGGCCAACGTCCTGACTTTC. This codes for CASNRQGSGANVLTF. V gene TRBV6-5 combines with J gene TRBJ2-6; 7 nucleotides line up with TRBD1. The CDR3 extends over 15 amino acids. The V and J ends lost 7 bases and 1 base, in that order; junction bases with no gene match: 4. The V gene's germline CDR1 is MNHEY and CDR2 SVGAGI.

The J gene is TRBJ2-7, the V gene TRBV5-1, with 9 positions matching TRBD1. Per the germline V gene, CDR1 is SGHRS and CDR2 is YFSETQ. Trimming cost V 4 bases and J 4 bases; bases outside gene matches: 12. The CDR3 loop spans 16 amino acids. CDR3 region: CASSKSPGQGVYEQYF. CDR3 bases: TGCGCCAGCAGCAAGTCGCCGGGACAGGGTGTTTACGAGCAGTACTTC.

The CDR3 reads CASSSTLELLVSEQYF. For the CDR3, the DNA is TGCGCCAGCAGCTCCACGTTAGAATTACTAGTAAGTGAGCAGTACTTC. V and J are TRBV5-1 and TRBJ2-7; weak D call: TRBD2 (5 bases). This CDR3 is 16 amino acids long. With 3 bases removed from V and 7 bases from J, the gap between germline ends came to 23 bases. Germline CDR1 and CDR2: SGHRS and YFSETQ.

The gene calls are TRBV19 and TRBJ2-3, with D maybe TRBD1 (6 bases). This CDR3 has 16 amino acids. The germline gives CDR1 LNHDA, CDR2 SQIVND (reference sequence). Between the trimmed V and J ends, which lost 4 bases and 3 bases, there was a span of 17 bases. CDR3: CASSNPGPQGTDTQYF. The CDR3 DNA reads as TGTGCCAGTAGTAATCCGGGACCGCAGGGGACAGATACGCAGTATTTT.

This clone occurred once. The rearrangement joins TRBV24-1 to TRBJ2-1; D is perhaps TRBD1 (5 bases). The CDR3 totals 14 residues. V lost 4 bases and J 7 bases, leaving 13 bases between the germline ends. Germline loops: CDR1 KGHDR, CDR2 SFDVKD. The CDR3 loop reads CATSDIRRGNEQFF. CDR3 coding DNA: TGTGCCACCAGTGACATACGAAGGGGAAATGAGCAGTTCTTC.

CDR3 protein: CASIPSGGRNNEQFF. CDR3 bases: TGTGCCAGCATCCCCTCGGGGGGGCGAAACAATGAGCAGTTCTTC. The chain recombines TRBV6-5 with TRBJ2-1; 8 nucleotides line up with TRBD2. CDR1 is MNHEY, CDR2 SVGAGI, per germline. CDR3 length: 15 amino acids. The V segment lost 7 bases and the J segment 5 bases; nucleotides outside the gene matches: 10.

V usage is TRBV2 and J usage is TRBJ2-3, with a possible D match to TRBD2 (5 bases). With 6 bases removed from V and 9 bases from J, the gap between germline ends came to 13 bases. Per germline, CDR1 SNHLY and CDR2 FYNNEI. The CDR3 contains 12 residues. The CDR3 here is CASSEGVGTQYF. The CDR3 DNA sequence: TGTGCCAGCAGCGAGGGAGTTGGGACGCAGTATTTT.

The gene calls are TRBV19 and TRBJ2-2, with 8 bases fitting TRBD1. The CDR3 has 17 residues. CDR1 and CDR2 (germline): LNHDA, SQIVND (reference sequence). Germline trimming cut 6 bases from V and 0 bases from J; bases unmatched to any gene: 9. CDR3: CASSKGTGSPNTGELFF. DNA for the CDR3: TGTGCCAGTAGCAAAGGGACAGGTTCACCGAACACCGGGGAGCTGTTTTTT.

This clone has only a few counts. The rearrangement joins TRBV3-1 (or the pseudogene TRBV3-2) to TRBJ2-3; 9 bases match TRBD2. The J segment lost 4 bases and the V segment lost 0 bases, leaving 8 bases of the junction unmatched. The germline gives CDR1 LGHDT, CDR2 YNNKEL (reference sequence). This CDR3 has 17 residues. CDR3 bases: TGTGCCAGCAGCCAAGATCGAATAGCGGGGGCGCCAGATACGCAGTATTTT. Translating gives CASSQDRIAGAPDTQYF.

This rearrangement joins TRBV5-1 to TRBJ2-1, with TRBD2 matching over 9 bases. J lost 5 bases, V lost 4 bases, and 7 bases had no gene match. This CDR3 is built from 15 residues. The germline CDR1 and CDR2 sequences are SGHRS and YFSETQ. Written as DNA, the CDR3 is TGCGCCAGCAGCCAGAGTAGCGGGGGTAACAATGAGCAGTTCTTC. This gives the protein CASSQSSGGNNEQFF.

This sequence joins TRBV5-1 and TRBJ1-4; D may be TRBD1 (6 bases). Germline values: CDR1 SGHRS, CDR2 YFSETQ. Trimming shortened V by 4 bases and J by 5 bases, and 18 bases separated the two germline ends. CDR3 size: 16 residues. The CDR3 here is CASSGTTGNGNEKLFF. The CDR3 nucleotides are TGCGCCAGCAGCGGAACTACAGGGAACGGGAATGAAAAACTGTTTTTT.

In DNA, the CDR3 is TGTGCCAGCGTTGGGACAGGTTCGTTGAGGGCTTTCTTT. Protein product: CASVGTGSLRAFF. This chain uses TRBV2 with TRBJ1-1; 8 bases are shared with TRBD1. Germline V lookup: CDR1 SNHLY, CDR2 FYNNEI. The junction had 13 bases not matched to a gene; V was cut back by 8 bases and J by 11 bases. The CDR3 sequence is 13 residues long.

This clone was recorded once. The rearrangement uses TRBV4-2 and TRBJ1-1; a weak D match, TRBD1 (6 bases). CDR3 size: 14 residues. CDR1 is LGHNA, CDR2 YNFKEQ, per germline. Deletions cut 4 bases from V and 10 bases from J, with 19 bases between. For the CDR3, the DNA is TGTGCCAGCAGCCTTCGTGGGGGGGGCGCAGGAGCTTTCTTT. It encodes CASSLRGGGAGAFF.

The rearrangement links TRBV10-3 to TRBJ1-1; perhaps TRBD1 as D (6 bases). In germline, CDR1 is ENHRY, CDR2 SYGVKD. This CDR3 region has 13 residues. V shed 9 bases and J shed 5 bases, with 16 bases lying between them. The CDR3 coding sequence is TGTGCCATTTGCAGGGAGCAGGGGACTGAAGCTTTCTTT. Amino acid sequence: CAICREQGTEAFF.

The gene calls are TRBV10-3 and TRBJ1-1; TRBD1 agrees at 7 bases. V shed 8 bases, J shed 2 bases, and the junction held 8 bases outside the gene matches. CDR1 and CDR2 (germline): ENHRY, SYGVKD. The CDR3 is made up of 14 amino acids. CDR3: CAISTGTENTEAFF. CDR3 DNA sequence: TGTGCCATCTCGACCGGGACAGAAAACACTGAAGCTTTCTTT.

The CDR3 loop is CASSTTGSGTDTQYF. The CDR3 coding sequence is TGTGCCAGCAGTACGACAGGGTCGGGCACAGATACGCAGTATTTT. This chain links TRBV6-6 with TRBJ2-3, with 7 bases identical to TRBD1. Germline-derived CDR1 and CDR2 are MNHNY and SVGAGI (reference sequence). The V and J ends lost 5 bases and 1 base, in that order; junction bases with no gene match: 6. This CDR3 region has 15 residues.

This sequence joins TRBV30 and TRBJ2-7; D ambiguous. The CDR3 runs 15 residues. The V and J ends lost 4 bases and 0 bases respectively, with 16 bases between them. Germline-derived CDR1 and CDR2 are GTSNPN and SVGIG (reference sequence). In nucleotides, the CDR3 is TGTGCCTGGACCGAGCAGGCCCTCTCCTCCTACGAGCAGTACTTC. Its protein is CAWTEQALSSYEQYF.

This chain links TRBV30 with TRBJ2-5; TRBD2 aligns across 8 bases. Germline assignment: CDR1 GTSNPN and CDR2 SVGIG (reference sequence). The CDR3 loop spans 19 amino acids. V was pared by 2 bases and J by 4 bases, with 21 bases of the junction left unmatched. For the CDR3, the DNA is TGTGCCTGGAGTATGCTTCGTCCCGGGAGGGCCCGGGTCCCAGAGACCCAGTACTTC. Its translation is CAWSMLRPGRARVPETQYF.

The chain recombines TRBV19 with TRBJ2-7, with 7 bases identical to TRBD2. Germline values: CDR1 LNHDA, CDR2 SQIVND (reference sequence). Trimming took 6 bases from V and 2 from J; bases not matched to a gene: 7. CDR3 length: 14 amino acids. The CDR3 region is CASSRNLAAYEQYF. The CDR3 region has the DNA TGTGCCAGTAGCCGAAATCTAGCGGCCTACGAGCAGTACTTC.

V usage is TRBV24-1 and J usage is TRBJ2-5, with D perhaps matching TRBD1 (6 bases). There are 14 residues in the CDR3. Trimming cost V 4 bases and J 5 bases, with 13 bases left between them. Germline CDR1 reads KGHDR; CDR2 reads SFDVKD. The DNA for the CDR3 is TGTGCCACCAGTGAGGGGGCGCTGGGGGAGACCCAGTACTTC. This encodes CATSEGALGETQYF.